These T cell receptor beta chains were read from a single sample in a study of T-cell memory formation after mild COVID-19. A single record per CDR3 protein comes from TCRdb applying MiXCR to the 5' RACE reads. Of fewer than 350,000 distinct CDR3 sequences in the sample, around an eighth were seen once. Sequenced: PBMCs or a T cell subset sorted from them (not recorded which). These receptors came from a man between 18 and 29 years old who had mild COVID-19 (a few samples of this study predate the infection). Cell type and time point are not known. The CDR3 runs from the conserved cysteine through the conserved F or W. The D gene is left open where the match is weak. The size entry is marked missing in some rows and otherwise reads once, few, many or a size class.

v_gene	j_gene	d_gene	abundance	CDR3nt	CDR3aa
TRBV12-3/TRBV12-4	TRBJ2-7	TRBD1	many	TGTGCCAGCACAAGACAGGGCTACGAGCAGTACTTC	CASTRQGYEQYF
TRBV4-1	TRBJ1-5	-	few	TGCGCCAGCAGCCAAGATCCGACCGGGGGGAATAGCAATCAGCCCCAGCATTTT	CASSQDPTGGNSNQPQHF
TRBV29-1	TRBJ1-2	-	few	TGCAGCGTTGTGGCACGGGACGATGAGGGCTACACCTTC	CSVVARDDEGYTF
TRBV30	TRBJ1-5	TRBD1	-	TGTGCCTGGAGTGGGGGGACAGAGAGCAATCAGCCCCAGCATTTT	CAWSGGTESNQPQHF
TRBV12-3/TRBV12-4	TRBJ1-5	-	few	TGTGCCAGCAGTTTAGGACAAGCTAATCAGCCCCAGCATTTT	CASSLGQANQPQHF
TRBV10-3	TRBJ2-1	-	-	TGTGCCATCAGTGAGAGCTTTAGGAGACAAGCGTCGAGTGAGCAGTTCTTC	CAISESFRRQASSEQFF
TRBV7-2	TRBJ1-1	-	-	TGTGCCAGCAGCTTAGGAGCTCTTGGGGGAGCTTTCTTT	CASSLGALGGAFF
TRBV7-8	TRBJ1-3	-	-	TGTGCCAGCAGCTTAGGAAGGGTTGGTAACACCATATATTTT	CASSLGRVGNTIYF
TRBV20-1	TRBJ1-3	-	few	TGCAGTGCTAGGTCGGCACGGGGAAACACCATATATTTT	CSARSARGNTIYF
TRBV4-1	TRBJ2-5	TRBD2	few	TGCGCCAGCAGCCAAGCTACTACGGCGGGGGGGCACGAGACCCAGTACTTC	CASSQATTAGGHETQYF
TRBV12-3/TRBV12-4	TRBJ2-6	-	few	TGTGCCAGCACCTCGGACTTATCGACGGCCAACGTCCTGACTTTC	CASTSDLSTANVLTF
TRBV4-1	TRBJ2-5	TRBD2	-	TGCGCCAGCTCTCGAGCGCCGGGGGGGGCCATGGAGACCCAGTACTTC	CASSRAPGGAMETQYF
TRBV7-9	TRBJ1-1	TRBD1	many	TGTGCCAGCAGCCAGGGGGCTTCAAACACTGAAGCTTTCTTT	CASSQGASNTEAFF
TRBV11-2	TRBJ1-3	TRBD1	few	TGTGCCAGCAGGCGTCCCGGGACAGGGACTGGAAACACCATATATTTT	CASRRPGTGTGNTIYF
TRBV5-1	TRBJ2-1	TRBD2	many	TGCGCCAGCAGCCTGGCCGGGAGGGGGGACTACAATGAGCAGTTCTTC	CASSLAGRGDYNEQFF
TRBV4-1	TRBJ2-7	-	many	TGCGCCAGCAGCCAAGGTCAGGGGCCGGACGAGCAGTACTTC	CASSQGQGPDEQYF
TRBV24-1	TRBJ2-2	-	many	TGTGCCACCAGTGATTGGGAGACCGGGGAGCTGTTTTTT	CATSDWETGELFF
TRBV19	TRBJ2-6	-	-	TGTGCCAGTAGTATCCCCTTCCATTCGCTAGCTGGGGCCAACGTCCTGACTTTC	CASSIPFHSLAGANVLTF
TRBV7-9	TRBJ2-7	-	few	TGTGCCAGCAGCGCCGACTGGCGGGGCGAGCAGTACTTC	CASSADWRGEQYF
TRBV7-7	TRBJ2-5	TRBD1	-	TGTGCTAGCAGCTGGGGGACAGGGGTCCAAGAGACCCAGTACTTC	CASSWGTGVQETQYF
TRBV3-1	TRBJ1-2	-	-	TGTGCCAGCAGCCAAGAACGTGGGGCGTATGGCTACACCTTC	CASSQERGAYGYTF
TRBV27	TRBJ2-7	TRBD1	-	TGTGCCAGCAGCCGACAGGGCGAAGGCTATTACGAGCAGTACTTC	CASSRQGEGYYEQYF
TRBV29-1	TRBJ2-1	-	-	TGCAGCGTTGATGGGTGGGGAACCGACAATGAGCAGTTCTTC	CSVDGWGTDNEQFF
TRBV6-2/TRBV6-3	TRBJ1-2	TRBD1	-	TGTGCCAGCAGTTACTCACAGGGGGCACTGGATGGCTACACCTTC	CASSYSQGALDGYTF
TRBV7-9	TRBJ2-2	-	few	TGTGCCAGCAGCTCCATTGGGGGTACCGGGGAGCTGTTTTTT	CASSSIGGTGELFF
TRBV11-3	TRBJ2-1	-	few	TGTGCCAGCAGCTCAGCTGGGGTAGGTCAGCAGTTCTTC	CASSSAGVGQQFF
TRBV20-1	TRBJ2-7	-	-	TGCAGTGCTAAGGACCCCTCCTACGAGCAGTACTTC	CSAKDPSYEQYF
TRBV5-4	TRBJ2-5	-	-	TGTGCCAGCAGCTACCGCACGGAAACCGAGACCCAGTACTTC	CASSYRTETETQYF
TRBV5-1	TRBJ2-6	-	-	TGCGCCAGCAGCGTCCGGGGTGCTGGGGCCAACGTCCTGACTTTC	CASSVRGAGANVLTF
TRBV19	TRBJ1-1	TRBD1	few	TGTGCCACTGGGACAGGGGACGCTTTCTTT	CATGTGDAFF
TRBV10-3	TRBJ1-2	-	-	TGTGCCATCAGTGAACCAGGGATTAGCTATGGCTACACCTTC	CAISEPGISYGYTF
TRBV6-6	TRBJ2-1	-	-	TGTGCCAGCAGCGGCCGGGGGAGTTTCTACAATGAGCAGTTCTTC	CASSGRGSFYNEQFF
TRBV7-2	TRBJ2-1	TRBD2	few	TGTGCCAGCAGCCTTGGACTAGTGGGCAATGAGCAGTTCTTC	CASSLGLVGNEQFF
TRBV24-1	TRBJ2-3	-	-	TGTGCCACCAGTGATTATGGTGGGACCTACTGGTATTTT	CATSDYGGTYWYF
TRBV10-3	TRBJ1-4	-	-	TGTGCCATCAGTGAGTCCACGGTGGGCAGACTGTTTTTT	CAISESTVGRLFF
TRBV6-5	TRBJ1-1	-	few	TGTGCCAGCAGTTATTACAGAGACATGAACACTGAAGCTTTCTTT	CASSYYRDMNTEAFF
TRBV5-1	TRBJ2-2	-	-	TGCGCCAGCAGCATGCCTTTAGGGCCCAGGGAGCTGTTTTTT	CASSMPLGPRELFF
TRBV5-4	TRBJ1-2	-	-	TGTGCCAGCAGCTTGATGGGGGGGGATGGCTACACCTTC	CASSLMGGDGYTF
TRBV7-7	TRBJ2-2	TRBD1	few	TGTGCTAGCAGCGTGGGACAGGGGTTGGGGGCCGGGGAGCTGTTTTTT	CASSVGQGLGAGELFF
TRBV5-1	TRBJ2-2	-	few	TGCGCCAGCAGCTTGAGCCCGAACACCGGGGAGCTGTTTTTT	CASSLSPNTGELFF
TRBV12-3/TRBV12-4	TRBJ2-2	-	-	TGTGCCAGCAGACAAGTACAGGGAAGCGGGGAGCTGTTTTTT	CASRQVQGSGELFF
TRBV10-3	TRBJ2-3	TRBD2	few	TGTGCCATCAGTGAGTCGGCTAGCGGGGAAGCAGATACGCAGTATTTT	CAISESASGEADTQYF
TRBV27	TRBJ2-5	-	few	TGTGCCAGCAGTCCCATGAGGGGGCAAGAGACCCAGTACTTC	CASSPMRGQETQYF
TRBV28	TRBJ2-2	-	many	TGTGCCAGCAGTTTCCCCTTCGCGAACACCGGGGAGCTGTTTTTT	CASSFPFANTGELFF
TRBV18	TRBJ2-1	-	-	TGTGCCAGCTCACCGGGGATTGAGCAGTTCTTC	CASSPGIEQFF
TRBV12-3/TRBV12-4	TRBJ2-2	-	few	TGTGCCAGCAGCCAACCGGCCGGGGGCATACCGAACACCGGGGAGCTGTTTTTT	CASSQPAGGIPNTGELFF